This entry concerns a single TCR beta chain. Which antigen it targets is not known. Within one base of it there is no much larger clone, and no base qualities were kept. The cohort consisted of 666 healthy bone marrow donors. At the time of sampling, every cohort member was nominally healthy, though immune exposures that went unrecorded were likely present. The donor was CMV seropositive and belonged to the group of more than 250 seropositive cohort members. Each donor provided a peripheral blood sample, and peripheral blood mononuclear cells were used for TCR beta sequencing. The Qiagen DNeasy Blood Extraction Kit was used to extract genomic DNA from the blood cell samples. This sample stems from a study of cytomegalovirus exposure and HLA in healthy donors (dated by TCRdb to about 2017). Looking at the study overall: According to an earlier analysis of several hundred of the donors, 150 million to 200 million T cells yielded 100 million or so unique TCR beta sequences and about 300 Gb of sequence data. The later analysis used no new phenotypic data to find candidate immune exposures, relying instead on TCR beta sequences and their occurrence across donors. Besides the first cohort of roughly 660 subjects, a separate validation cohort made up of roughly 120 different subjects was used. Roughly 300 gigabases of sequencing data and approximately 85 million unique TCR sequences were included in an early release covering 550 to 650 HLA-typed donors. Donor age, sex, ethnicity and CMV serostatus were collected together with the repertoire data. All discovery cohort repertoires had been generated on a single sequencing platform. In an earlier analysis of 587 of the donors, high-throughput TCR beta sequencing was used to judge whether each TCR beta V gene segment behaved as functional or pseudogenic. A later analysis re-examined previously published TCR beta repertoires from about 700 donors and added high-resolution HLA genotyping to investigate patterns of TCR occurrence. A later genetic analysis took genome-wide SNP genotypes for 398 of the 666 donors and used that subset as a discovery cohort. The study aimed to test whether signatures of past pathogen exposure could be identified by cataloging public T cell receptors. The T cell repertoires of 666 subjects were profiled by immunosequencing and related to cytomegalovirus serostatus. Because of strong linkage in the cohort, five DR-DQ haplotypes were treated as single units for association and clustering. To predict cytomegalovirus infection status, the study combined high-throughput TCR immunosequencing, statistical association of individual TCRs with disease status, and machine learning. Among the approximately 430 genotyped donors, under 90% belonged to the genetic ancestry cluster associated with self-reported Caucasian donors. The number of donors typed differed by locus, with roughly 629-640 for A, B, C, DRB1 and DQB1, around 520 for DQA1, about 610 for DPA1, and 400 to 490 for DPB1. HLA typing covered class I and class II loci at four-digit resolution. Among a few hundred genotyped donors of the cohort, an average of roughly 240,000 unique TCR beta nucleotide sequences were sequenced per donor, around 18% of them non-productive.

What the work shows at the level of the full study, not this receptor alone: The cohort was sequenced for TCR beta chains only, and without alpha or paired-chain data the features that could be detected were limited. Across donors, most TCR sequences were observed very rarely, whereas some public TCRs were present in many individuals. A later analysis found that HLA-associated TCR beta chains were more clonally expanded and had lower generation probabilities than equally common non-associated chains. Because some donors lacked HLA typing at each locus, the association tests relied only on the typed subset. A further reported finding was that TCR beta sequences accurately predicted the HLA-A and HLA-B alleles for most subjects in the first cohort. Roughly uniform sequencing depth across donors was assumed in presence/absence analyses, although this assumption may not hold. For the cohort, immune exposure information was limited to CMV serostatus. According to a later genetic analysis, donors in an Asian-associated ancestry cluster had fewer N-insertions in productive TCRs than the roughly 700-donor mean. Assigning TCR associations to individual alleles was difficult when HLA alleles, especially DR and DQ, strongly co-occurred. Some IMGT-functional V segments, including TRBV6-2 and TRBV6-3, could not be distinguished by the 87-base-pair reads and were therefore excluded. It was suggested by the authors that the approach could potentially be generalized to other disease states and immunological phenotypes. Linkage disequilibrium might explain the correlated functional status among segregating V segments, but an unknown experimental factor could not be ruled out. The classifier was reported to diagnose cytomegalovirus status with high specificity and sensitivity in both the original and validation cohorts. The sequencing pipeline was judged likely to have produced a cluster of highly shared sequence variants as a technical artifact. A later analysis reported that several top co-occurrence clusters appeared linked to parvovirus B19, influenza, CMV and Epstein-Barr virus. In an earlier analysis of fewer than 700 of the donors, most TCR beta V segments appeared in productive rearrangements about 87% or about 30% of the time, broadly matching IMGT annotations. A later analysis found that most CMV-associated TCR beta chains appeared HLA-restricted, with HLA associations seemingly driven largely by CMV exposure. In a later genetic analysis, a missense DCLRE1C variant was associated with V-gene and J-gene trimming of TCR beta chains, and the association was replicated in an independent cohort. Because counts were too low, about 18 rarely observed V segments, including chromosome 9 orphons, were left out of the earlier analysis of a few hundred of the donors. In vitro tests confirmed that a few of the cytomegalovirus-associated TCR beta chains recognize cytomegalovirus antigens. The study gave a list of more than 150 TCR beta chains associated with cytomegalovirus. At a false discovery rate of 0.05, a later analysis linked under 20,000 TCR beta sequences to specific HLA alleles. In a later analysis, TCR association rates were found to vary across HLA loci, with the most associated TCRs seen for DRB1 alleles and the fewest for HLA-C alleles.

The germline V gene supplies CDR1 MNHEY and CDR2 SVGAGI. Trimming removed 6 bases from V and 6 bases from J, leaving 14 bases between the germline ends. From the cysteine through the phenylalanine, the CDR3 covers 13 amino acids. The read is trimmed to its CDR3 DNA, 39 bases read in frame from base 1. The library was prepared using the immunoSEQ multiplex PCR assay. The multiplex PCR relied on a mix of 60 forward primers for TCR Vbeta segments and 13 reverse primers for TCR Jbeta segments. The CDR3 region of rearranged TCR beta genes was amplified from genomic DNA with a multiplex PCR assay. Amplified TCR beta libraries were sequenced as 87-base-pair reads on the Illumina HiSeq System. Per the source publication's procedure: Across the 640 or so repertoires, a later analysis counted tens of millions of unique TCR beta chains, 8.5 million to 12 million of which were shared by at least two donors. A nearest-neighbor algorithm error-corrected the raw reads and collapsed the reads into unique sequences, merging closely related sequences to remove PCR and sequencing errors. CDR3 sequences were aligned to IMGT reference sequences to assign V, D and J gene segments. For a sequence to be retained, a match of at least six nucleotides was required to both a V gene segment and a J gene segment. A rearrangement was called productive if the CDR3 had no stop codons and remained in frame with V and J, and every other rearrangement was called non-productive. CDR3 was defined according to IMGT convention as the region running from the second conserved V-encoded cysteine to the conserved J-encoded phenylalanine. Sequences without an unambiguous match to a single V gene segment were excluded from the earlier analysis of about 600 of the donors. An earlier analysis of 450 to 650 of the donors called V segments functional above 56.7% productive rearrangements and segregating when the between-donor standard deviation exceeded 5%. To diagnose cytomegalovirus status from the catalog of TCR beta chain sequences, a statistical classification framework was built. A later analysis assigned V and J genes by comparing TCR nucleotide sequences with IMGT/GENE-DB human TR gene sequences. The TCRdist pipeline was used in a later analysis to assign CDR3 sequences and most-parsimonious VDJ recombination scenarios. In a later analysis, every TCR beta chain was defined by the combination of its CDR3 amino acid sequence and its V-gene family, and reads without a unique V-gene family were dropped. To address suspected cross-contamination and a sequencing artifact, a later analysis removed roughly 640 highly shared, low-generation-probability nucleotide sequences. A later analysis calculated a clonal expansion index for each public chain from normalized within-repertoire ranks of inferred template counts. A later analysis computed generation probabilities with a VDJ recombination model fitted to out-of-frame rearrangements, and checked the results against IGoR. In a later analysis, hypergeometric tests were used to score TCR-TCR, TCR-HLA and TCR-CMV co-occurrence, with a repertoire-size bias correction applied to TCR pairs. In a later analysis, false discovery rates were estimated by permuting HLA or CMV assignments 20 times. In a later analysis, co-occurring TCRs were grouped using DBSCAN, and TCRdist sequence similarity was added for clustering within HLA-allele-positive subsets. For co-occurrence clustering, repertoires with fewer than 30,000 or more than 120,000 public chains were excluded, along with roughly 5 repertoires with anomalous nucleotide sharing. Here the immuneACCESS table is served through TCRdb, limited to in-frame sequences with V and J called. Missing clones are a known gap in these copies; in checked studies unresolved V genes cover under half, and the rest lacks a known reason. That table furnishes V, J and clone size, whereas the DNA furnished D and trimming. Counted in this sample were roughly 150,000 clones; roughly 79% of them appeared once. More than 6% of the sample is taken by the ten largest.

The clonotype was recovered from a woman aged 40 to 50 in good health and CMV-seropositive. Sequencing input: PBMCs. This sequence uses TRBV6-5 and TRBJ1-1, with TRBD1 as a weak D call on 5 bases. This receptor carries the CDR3 CASRATDSPEAFF. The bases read TGTGCCAGCAGAGCAACAGACAGCCCTGAAGCTTTCTTT.